These 31 T cell receptor beta chains came from one sample sequenced in a study of glioma-infiltrating T cells. Amplification of TCR alpha and beta CDR3 regions from RNA used iRepertoire nested multiplex PCR. TCRdb recomputed calls from the multiplex PCR reads with MiXCR, one row per CDR3 protein. The sample has 150,000 to 200,000 distinct CDR3 sequences, over 40% seen once. Sequences were obtained from glioma tissue, nonneoplastic brain tissue, or PBMCs (not recorded which). The receptors stem from a human donor with low-grade glioma or glioblastoma, undergoing nonglioma brain surgery, or in good health (not recorded which).

The gene calls are TRBV6-4 and TRBJ1-2, with D uncertain. V was trimmed by 4 bases and J by 4 bases, leaving 13 bases between them. The CDR3 covers 14 residues. Germline V gives CDR1 MRHNA, CDR2 SNTAGT. The CDR3 here is CASSVNPGGYGYTF. DNA of the CDR3: TGTGCCAGCAGTGTAAACCCCGGCGGCTATGGCTACACCTTC.

The rearrangement joins TRBV20-1 to TRBJ2-2; TRBD2 aligns across 7 bases. This CDR3 contains 14 residues. CDR1 DFQATT and CDR2 SNEGSKA come from the germline V gene (reference sequence). Trimming took 6 bases from V and 8 from J; bases not matched to a gene: 12. In DNA, the CDR3 is TGCAGTGCCTCATTGACGGGAGGAAAAGGGGAGCTGTTTTTT. Protein sequence: CSASLTGGKGELFF.

This clonotype was seen repeatedly, ten times or more. The chain links TRBV12-3 or TRBV12-4 to TRBJ2-3; D may be TRBD2 (5 bases). The germline V and J ends were trimmed by 1 base and 0 bases, with 11 bases remaining between them. The CDR3 contains 16 residues. The CDR3 protein is CASSLDPAVSTDTQYF. The CDR3, as DNA: TGTGCCAGCAGTTTAGATCCAGCGGTTAGCACAGATACGCAGTATTTT.

On this clonotype itself: A much larger clone lies a single base off, so this may be a read error. This chain joins TRBV7-6 and TRBJ2-1, with TRBD2 identical over 7 bases. The CDR3 extends over 15 amino acids. Looked up from germline, CDR1 is SGHVS and CDR2 is FNYEAQ. With 6 bases clipped from V and 7 bases from J, the junction kept 12 bases outside the gene matches. CDR3 nucleotide sequence: TGTGCCAGCAGATTAATTCGGGCTAGCGGAAATGAGCAGTTCTTC. Residues: CASRLIRASGNEQFF. The full variable domain, completed using reference TRBV7-6 and TRBJ2-1, is GAGVSQSPRYKVTKRGQDVALRCDPISGHVSLYWYRQALGQGPEFLTYFNYEAQQDKSGLPNDRFSAERPEGSISTLTIQRTEQRDSAMYRCASRLIRASGNEQFFGPGTRLTVL.

To note about this clonotype: This may come from a read error, since a much larger clone is one base off. V usage is TRBV20-1 and J usage is TRBJ2-7, with D tentatively TRBD1 or TRBD2 (5 bases each). Per germline, CDR1 DFQATT and CDR2 SNEGSKA (reference sequence). The CDR3 is 13 residues long. CDR3 bases: TGCAGTGCTAGAGACAGTCGGGGCTACGGGCAGTACTTC. Encoded protein: CSARDSRGYGQYF.

As concerns this clonotype: One end of the junction does not line up with germline, which may come from a read error. The J gene is TRBJ1-1, the V gene TRBV20-1, with a tentative D call TRBD1 (5 bases). The germline gives CDR1 DFQATT, CDR2 SNEGSKA (reference sequence). This CDR3 contains 13 residues. CDR3 nucleotide sequence: TGCAGTGCCCCCCCCGGGGGAGGATTCGGAGTTTTATTT. Translating it yields CSAPPGGGFGVLF.

Of note for this clonotype: At one end the junction does not follow the germline gene, possibly because of a read error. The chain links TRBV2 to TRBJ1-5; no clear D. The CDR3 loop spans 14 amino acids. CDR1 and CDR2 (germline): SNHLY, FYNNEI. CDR3 amino acids: CASSDRTHNHPQHF. The CDR3 nucleotides read TGTGCCAGCAGTGACAGGACGCACAATCATCCCCAGCATTTT. Full variable domain (missing parts from reference TRBV2 and TRBJ1-5): EPEVTQTPSHQVTQMGQEVILRCVPISNHLYFYWYRQILGQKVEFLVSFYNNEISEKSEIFDDQFSVERPDGSNFTLKIRSTKLEDSAMYFCASSDRTHNHPQHFGDGTRLSIL.

The chain recombines TRBV7-2 with TRBJ1-6; a possible D gene is TRBD1 (5 bases). V was shortened by 1 base and J by 0 bases, with 10 bases between the two germline ends. CDR3 length: 17 amino acids. Germline CDR1 SGHTA, CDR2 FQGNSA. The CDR3 DNA reads as TGTGCCAGCAGCTTAGGAGCTGGGGGCTCCTATAATTCACCCCTCCACTTT. It encodes CASSLGAGGSYNSPLHF.

The sample holds a few counts of this clonotype. The rearrangement uses TRBV15 and TRBJ2-5; TRBD1 matches at 7 bases. Germline trimming cut 0 bases from V and 2 bases from J; bases unmatched to any gene: 6. Germline CDR1 and CDR2: LNHNV and YYDKDF (reference sequence). This CDR3 region has 16 residues. The CDR3 reads CATSRDRYRGQETQYF. The CDR3 region has the DNA TGTGCCACCAGCAGAGATCGGTACAGGGGACAAGAGACCCAGTACTTC. The entire variable domain, with the rest obtained from reference TRBV15 and TRBJ2-5, is as follows: DAMVIQNPRYQVTQFGKPVTLSCSQTLNHNVMYWYQQKSSQAPKLLFHYYDKDFNNEADTPDNFQSRRPNTSFCFLDIRSPGLGDTAMYLCATSRDRYRGQETQYFGPGTRLLVL.

The table lists this clonotype with many counts. The chain couples TRBV2 to TRBJ2-3, with unresolved D. V lost 4 bases, J lost 2 bases, and 7 bases lay in between. The CDR3 is 13 amino acids. From germline, CDR1 is SNHLY and CDR2 FYNNEI. The CDR3 loop is CASSVLITDTQYF. CDR3 DNA sequence: TGTGCCAGCAGTGTTCTCATCACAGATACGCAGTATTTT. The complete variable domain, with remaining parts taken from reference TRBV2 and TRBJ2-3, reads EPEVTQTPSHQVTQMGQEVILRCVPISNHLYFYWYRQILGQKVEFLVSFYNNEISEKSEIFDDQFSVERPDGSNFTLKIRSTKLEDSAMYFCASSVLITDTQYFGPGTRLTVL.

The chain uses TRBV6-6 and TRBJ1-5; tentative D call: TRBD1 (5 bases). The CDR3 is 12 residues long. Trimming shortened V by 5 bases and J by 6 bases, and 8 bases separated the two germline ends. Germline CDR1 MNHNY, CDR2 SVGAGI (reference sequence). The DNA for the CDR3 is TGTGCCAGCAGTGACGGGGGTCAGCCCCAGCATTTT. Translated: CASSDGGQPQHF.

This clonotype is deemed medium-sized (0.01 to 0.1%). Relative to the germline gene, one junction end is altered; a read error may explain this. V and J are TRBV6-1 and TRBJ1-1, with 8 bases that match TRBD1. The V gene's germline CDR1 is MNHNS and CDR2 SASEGT. The length of the CDR3 is 15 residues. Here the CDR3 reads CASSEETGDDTEAFF. The CDR3, as DNA: TGTGCCAGCAGCGAAGAGACAGGGGACGACACTGAAGCTTTCTTT.

The chain combines TRBV28 with TRBJ2-5; tentative D call: TRBD2 (6 bases). V lost 7 bases and J 5 bases, leaving 23 bases between the germline ends. The CDR3 consists of 16 residues. Germline values: CDR1 MDHEN, CDR2 SYDVKM. Here the CDR3 reads CASTPELRGFGETQYF. The CDR3 DNA is TGTGCCAGCACCCCCGAACTACGGGGGTTCGGGGAGACCCAGTACTTC.

V and J are TRBV3-1 and TRBJ2-3; D remains ambiguous. The CDR3 is 12 residues long. The germline V gene has CDR1 LGHDT and CDR2 YNNKEL (reference sequence). V lost 2 bases, J lost 3 bases, and 3 bases lay in between. The chain's CDR3 is CASSQPTDTQYF. CDR3 DNA: TGTGCCAGCAGCCAACCTACAGATACGCAGTATTTT.

About this clonotype itself: Being one base from a much bigger clone, this may be a read error. The CDR3 ends on some other residue instead of the conserved phenylalanine or tryptophan, so this is likely a read error. CDR3 in amino acids: CASSLYRSYEQYL. CDR3 DNA sequence: TGTGCCAGCAGTTTATACCGCTCCTACGAGCAGTACTTA. V and J are TRBV28 and TRBJ2-7; D unresolved. The V and J ends lost 1 base and 0 bases respectively, with 4 bases between them. The CDR3 spans 13 residues. Germline-derived CDR1 and CDR2 are MDHEN and SYDVKM.

About this clonotype: This may come from a read error, since a much larger clone is one base off. The chain couples TRBV2 to TRBJ1-5, with D possibly TRBD1 on 5 matching bases. Germline V gene lookup returns CDR1 SNHLY and CDR2 FYNNEI. There are 13 residues in the CDR3. The CDR3 region has the DNA TGTGCCAGAAGTGAAACGGGGACTCAACCCCAGCATTTT. It specifies CARSETGTQPQHF.

As for this clonotype: A much larger clone sits a single nucleotide away, making a read error possible. In DNA, the CDR3 is TGTGCCAGCAGGCAGCCTGGGGTTAATGAGCAGTTCTTC. Its translation is CASRQPGVNEQFF. The chain links TRBV28 to TRBJ2-1; D is unresolved. Germline V gene lookup returns CDR1 MDHEN and CDR2 SYDVKM. With 6 bases removed from V and 7 bases from J, the gap between germline ends came to 13 bases. The CDR3 consists of 13 residues.

Notes on this clonotype: Its ends do not fully match the called genes, so a read error is possible. This sequence joins TRBV4-2 and TRBJ2-7; possibly TRBD2 for D (5 bases). The CDR3 runs to 14 residues. Germline V gene lookup returns CDR1 LGHNA and CDR2 YNFKEQ. The CDR3 sequence is CASTQYLGPGEQYF. CDR3 bases: TGTGCCAGCACCCAATATCTGGGCCCGGGAGAGCAGTACTTC.

This clonotype was seen at least ten times. A junction end diverges from the germline sequence, so it may reflect a read error. The rearrangement uses TRBV28 and TRBJ1-6; D remains unclear. This CDR3 is built from 12 residues. CDR1 and CDR2 from the germline V gene are MDHEN and SYDVKM. CDR3 in DNA: TGTGCCAGCAGCTTATCCCCATCACCCCTCCACTTT. Translation gives CASSLSPSPLHF.

Note on this clonotype: A much larger clone differs from this one at a single base, so this may be a read error. The gene calls are TRBV20-1 and TRBJ2-1; 10 bases line up with TRBD2. The CDR3 has 16 residues. Germline V CDR1 and CDR2: DFQATT, SNEGSKA (reference sequence). In DNA form, the CDR3 reads TGCAGTGCTAGGGACCTATATAGCGGGAGGTCCAATGAGGAGTTCTTC. It yields the protein CSARDLYSGRSNEEFF.

The CDR3 reads CASSYRDSAYEQFF. DNA of the CDR3: TGTGCCAGCAGTTACCGGGACAGCGCCTATGAGCAGTTCTTC. This chain connects TRBV6-9 to TRBJ2-1; 7 bases are a match to TRBD1. There are 14 residues in the CDR3. Losses at the gene ends were 3 bases for V and 8 bases for J; bases not matched to a gene: 7. CDR1 is MNHGY and CDR2 is SVAAGI in the germline V gene.

The chain links TRBV19 to TRBJ1-5, with 7 bases aligning to TRBD1. V shed 6 bases and J 5 bases; nucleotides not matched to a gene: 10. Germline CDR1 LNHDA, CDR2 SQIVND (reference sequence). The CDR3 extends over 15 amino acids. The CDR3 is CASRPTGIGYQPQHF. CDR3 DNA sequence: TGTGCCAGTAGGCCGACAGGGATTGGTTATCAGCCCCAGCATTTT.

Of note for this clonotype: A junction boundary mismatches the germline segment, possibly from a read error. V gene TRBV20-1 combines with J gene TRBJ1-1; unclear D gene. The germline V gene encodes CDR1 DFQATT and CDR2 SNEGSKA (reference sequence). The CDR3 covers 14 residues. The CDR3 spells CSARDRIWVHEAFF. CDR3 nucleotides: TGCAGTGCAAGAGACCGGATTTGGGTCCATGAAGCTTTCTTT.

There are a few counts of this clonotype. The chain combines TRBV3-1 with TRBJ2-5, with 7 bases fitting TRBD2. The CDR3 loop spans 15 amino acids. With V trimmed by 2 bases and J by 4 bases, 7 bases remained unmatched. CDR1 LGHDT and CDR2 YNNKEL come from the germline V gene (reference sequence). CDR3 in amino acids: CASSQFTGGAETQYF. In nucleotides, the CDR3 is TGTGCCAGCAGCCAATTTACGGGGGGAGCAGAGACCCAGTACTTC.

For this clonotype: The junction and the germline gene differ at one end; a read error may be behind it. The rearrangement joins TRBV7-2 to TRBJ2-1; D gene unclear. The CDR3 is 16 amino acids. CDR1 is SGHTA, CDR2 FQGNSA, per germline. The CDR3 reads CASSLAIGLSSNEQFF. CDR3 nucleotides: TGTGCCAGCAGCTTAGCGATCGGGTTGTCCTCCAATGAGCAGTTCTTC.

On this clonotype: A much bigger clone sits one base away, suggesting this may be a read error. This rearrangement joins TRBV15 to TRBJ2-5, with 12 bases aligning to TRBD2. The CDR3 runs to 17 residues. Germline V gene lookup returns CDR1 LNHNV and CDR2 YYDKDF (reference sequence). CDR3 residues: CATRRDLTSGSQETQYF. CDR3 in DNA: TGTGCCACCAGAAGAGATCTGACTAGCGGGAGTCAAGAGACCCAGTACTTC. Filled out from reference TRBV15 and TRBJ2-5, the complete variable domain reads DAMVIQNPRYQVTQFGKPVTLSCSQTLNHNVMYWYQQKSSQAPKLLFHYYDKDFNNEADTPDNFQSRRPNTSFCFLDIRSPGLGDTAMYLCATRRDLTSGSQETQYFGPGTRLLVL.

This clonotype was found many times. The chain recombines TRBV7-2 with TRBJ2-5; 7 positions agree with TRBD1. J gave up 4 bases and V 5 bases, and 7 bases lay outside the gene matches. The CDR3 length is 14 residues. Per the germline V gene, CDR1 is SGHTA and CDR2 is FQGNSA. This chain's CDR3 is CASSTGQKLETQYF. As DNA, the CDR3 is TGTGCCAGCAGCACGGGACAGAAACTAGAGACCCAGTACTTC.

This clonotype appeared many times. The chain carries TRBV25-1 and TRBJ2-2; 8 positions match TRBD1. The germline V gene has CDR1 MGHDK and CDR2 SYGVNS. The CDR3 consists of 14 residues. The V gene end was trimmed by 7 bases and the J gene end by 5 bases; junction bases not matched to a gene: 6. CDR3 bases: TGTGCCAGCAATCGCAGGGGGCTTACCGGGGAGCTGTTTTTT. The encoded protein is CASNRRGLTGELFF.

This sequence joins TRBV5-6 and TRBJ2-5, with 7 positions matching TRBD1. Germline V gene lookup returns CDR1 SGHDT and CDR2 YYEEEE. The CDR3 runs 15 residues. The V gene end was trimmed by 3 bases and the J gene end by 5 bases; junction bases not matched to a gene: 10. CDR3 residues: CASSSGKGGKETQYF. DNA of the CDR3: TGTGCCAGCAGCTCCGGGAAAGGGGGCAAGGAGACCCAGTACTTC.

The V call is TRBV11-2, the J call TRBJ2-3; D remains unclear. Deletions cut 6 bases from V and 3 bases from J, with 19 bases between. This CDR3 contains 16 residues. CDR1 and CDR2 (germline): SGHAT, FQNNGV. The CDR3 protein is CASRDSRALRTDTQYF. Here the CDR3 DNA reads TGTGCCAGCAGAGATTCTCGGGCGTTAAGGACAGATACGCAGTATTTT.

The gene calls are TRBV3-1 and TRBJ2-7; D is uncertain. The CDR3 consists of 15 residues. Germline V gene lookup returns CDR1 LGHDT and CDR2 YNNKEL (reference sequence). The V gene lost 5 bases and the J gene lost 0 bases, with 14 bases spanning the gap. The CDR3 region is CASSDMGTSSYEQYF. In nucleotides, the CDR3 is TGTGCCAGCAGCGACATGGGCACAAGCTCCTACGAGCAGTACTTC.